This T cell receptor (beta chain) was retrieved from a study of blood T cell repertoires in COVID-19. Authors' analysis steps: Cell counts per sample came from amplifying reference gene primers. Only in-frame clones appear in the TCRdb table, and some are missing; sequencing was by immunoSEQ multiplex PCR. V and J calls plus clone size are reproduced from that table; the DNA served to infer D and trimming. This sample has around 280,000 clones, with under 90% found just once. The sequenced material came from peripheral blood. The receptor comes from a woman aged 25-40 years with COVID-19, enrolled during active disease.

The CDR3 sequence is CASSWTSGGIEQFF. In DNA form, the CDR3 reads TGTGCCAGCAGTTGGACTAGCGGGGGGATTGAGCAGTTCTTC. The chain employs TRBV6-5 and TRBJ2-1, with 14 bases fitting TRBD2. CDR3 size: 14 residues. CDR1 and CDR2 (germline): MNHEY, SVGAGI. The V gene end was trimmed by 4 bases and the J gene end by 9 bases; junction bases not matched to a gene: 2.